This passage covers 6 T cell receptor beta chains from one sample sequenced in a study of identical twins. TCRdb passed the 5' RACE reads through MiXCR, listing each CDR3 protein once. The sample has roughly 240,000 distinct CDR3 sequences, 5.5% to 7% seen once. The sample was also reused in another study, on yellow fever vaccine responses in identical twins.

Sample: memory (CD45RO+) T cells sorted from blood. These receptors originate from a woman under 30 in good health.

At least ten counts were recorded for this clonotype. The chain has TRBV6-4 and TRBJ1-1; TRBD1 might be the D (6 bases). CDR1 is MRHNA and CDR2 is SNTAGT in the germline V gene. This CDR3 has 14 amino acids. V shed 3 bases and J shed 8 bases, with 16 bases lying between them. In nucleotides, the CDR3 is TGTGCCAGCAGTGAGGCAGGGGAGGGGACAGAAGCTTTCTTT. Encoded protein: CASSEAGEGTEAFF.

The sample holds many counts of this clonotype. This chain links TRBV29-1 with TRBJ1-2; D is ambiguous. The V gene lost 7 bases and the J gene lost 6 bases, with 12 bases spanning the gap. CDR1 is SQVTM, CDR2 ANQGSEA, per germline. The CDR3 extends over 11 amino acids. In DNA, the CDR3 is TGCAGCGACGGCGGGATGAATGGCTACACCTTC. It is translated as CSDGGMNGYTF.

This clonotype was found many times. The CDR3 here is CASSLGTSGSYEQYF. The CDR3 DNA sequence: TGTGCCAGCAGTTTGGGGACTAGCGGGAGTTACGAGCAGTACTTC. The genes are TRBV12-3 or TRBV12-4 and TRBJ2-7, with 14 nucleotides matching TRBD2. V shed 3 bases and J 4 bases; nucleotides not matched to a gene: 2. This CDR3 contains 15 residues.

The chain combines TRBV29-1 with TRBJ2-1, with 12 bases fitting TRBD2. V shed 7 bases and J 7 bases; nucleotides not matched to a gene: 14. Looked up from germline, CDR1 is SQVTM and CDR2 is ANQGSEA. CDR3 size: 16 residues. For the CDR3, the DNA is TGCAGCGCCGGAGAACCGGGACTAGCGGGTAGGAATGAGCAGTTCTTC. It codes for CSAGEPGLAGRNEQFF.

This clonotype was counted a few times. J is TRBJ2-7 and V is TRBV28; TRBD2 is a possible D gene (6 bases). From germline, CDR1 is MDHEN and CDR2 SYDVKM. With 8 bases removed from V and 3 bases from J, the gap between germline ends came to 11 bases. The CDR3 covers 12 residues. CDR3 in amino acids: CASRDSNYEQYF. Written as DNA, the CDR3 is TGTGCCAGCCGGGACTCCAACTACGAGCAGTACTTC.

This clonotype was seen at least ten times. The chain recombines TRBV20-1 with TRBJ1-5; tentative D call: TRBD1 (5 bases). CDR1 DFQATT and CDR2 SNEGSKA come from the germline V gene (reference sequence). Trimming took off 5 bases at V and 2 bases at J, with 10 bases between the two ends. The CDR3 covers 13 residues. CDR3 loop: CSAPGRGNQPQHF. The CDR3 DNA sequence: TGCAGTGCTCCAGGGAGAGGCAATCAGCCCCAGCATTTT.